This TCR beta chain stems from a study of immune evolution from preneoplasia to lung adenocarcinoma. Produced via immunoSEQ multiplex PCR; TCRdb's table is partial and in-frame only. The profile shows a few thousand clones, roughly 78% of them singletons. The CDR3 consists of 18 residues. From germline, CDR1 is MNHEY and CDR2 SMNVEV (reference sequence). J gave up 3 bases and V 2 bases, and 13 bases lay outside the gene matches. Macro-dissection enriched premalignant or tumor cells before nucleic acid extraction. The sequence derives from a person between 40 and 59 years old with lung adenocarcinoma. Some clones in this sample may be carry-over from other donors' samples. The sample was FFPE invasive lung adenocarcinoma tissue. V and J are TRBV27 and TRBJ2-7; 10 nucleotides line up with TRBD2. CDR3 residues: CASSLVPPGLAPYYEQYF. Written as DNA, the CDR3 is TGTGCCAGCAGTTTAGTGCCTCCGGGACTAGCGCCGTACTACGAGCAGTACTTC.